This TCR beta chain was captured in a study of T cell changes during pregnancy in multiple sclerosis. The protocol was immunoSEQ multiplex PCR, while the TCRdb copy is restricted to in-frame clones and leaves out a portion. The sample lists about 70,000 clones; around 94% were seen once. The CDR3 is 14 amino acids. CDR1 is SGHTA and CDR2 is FQGNSA in the germline V gene. V lost 1 base, J lost 7 bases, and 11 bases lay in between. The clonotype was recovered from a female donor in good health, enrolled as a control in a pregnancy study. Source: CD8+ T cells from peripheral blood mononuclear cells, taken in the third trimester of pregnancy. This chain connects TRBV7-2 to TRBJ1-5; no definite D call. The DNA for the CDR3 is TGTGCCAGCAGCTTAGGTGTTGGAGGCCAGCCCCAGCATTTT. It specifies CASSLGVGGQPQHF.